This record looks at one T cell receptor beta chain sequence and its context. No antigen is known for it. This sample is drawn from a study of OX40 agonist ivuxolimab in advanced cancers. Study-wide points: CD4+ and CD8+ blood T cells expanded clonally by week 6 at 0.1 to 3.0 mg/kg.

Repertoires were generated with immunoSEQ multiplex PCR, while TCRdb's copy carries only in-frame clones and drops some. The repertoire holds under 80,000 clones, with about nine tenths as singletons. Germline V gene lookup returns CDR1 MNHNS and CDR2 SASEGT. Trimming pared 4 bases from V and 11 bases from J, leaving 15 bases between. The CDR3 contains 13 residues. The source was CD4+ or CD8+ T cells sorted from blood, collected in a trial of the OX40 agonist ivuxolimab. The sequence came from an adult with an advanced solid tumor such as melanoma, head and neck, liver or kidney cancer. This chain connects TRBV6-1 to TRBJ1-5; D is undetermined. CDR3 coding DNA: TGTGCCAGCAGTGCGGAGATAGGTGGAGCCCAGCATTTT. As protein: CASSAEIGGAQHF.